Listed below are T cell receptor beta chains from one sample, sequenced in a study of a mutant IDH1 vaccine in newly diagnosed glioma. The data were produced by immunoSEQ multiplex PCR, yet TCRdb's version contains in-frame clones alone and is incomplete. In the table there are roughly 86,000 clones, roughly 91% of which are singletons. Their antigen targets remain unknown. Source: PBMCs, taken from a glioma patient whose treatment included an IDH1 peptide vaccine. Receptors originate from a woman between 50 and 59 years old with glioma. Each CDR3 is given with its conserved first and last residue. The D gene is left open where the match is weak. Some rows mark clone size as missing; the rest say once, few, many or name a class of expanded clone.

clone_size	v_call	j_call	d_call	cdr3_aa	cdr3_nt
once	TRBV5-1	TRBJ2-1	TRBD1	CASSAGGFPRGLNEQFF	TGCGCCAGCAGCGCGGGCGGGTTCCCCAGGGGGCTAAATGAGCAGTTCTTC
-	TRBV2	TRBJ2-1	-	CASTEVNYNEQFF	TGTGCCAGCACGGAAGTTAACTACAATGAGCAGTTCTTC
-	TRBV27	TRBJ1-4	-	CASSLVATNEKLFF	TGTGCCAGCAGCCTGGTGGCAACTAATGAAAAACTGTTTTTT
-	TRBV28	TRBJ2-7	-	CASRTLVGDSYEQYF	TGTGCCAGCAGGACTCTGGTGGGGGATTCCTACGAGCAGTACTTC
-	TRBV5-8	TRBJ1-1	-	CASSLAWGRTEAFF	TGTGCCAGCAGCTTGGCCTGGGGGCGGACTGAAGCTTTCTTT
-	TRBV5-6	TRBJ2-1	TRBD1	CASTNRDREFF	TGTGCCAGCACAAACCGGGACAGGGAGTTCTTC
-	TRBV10-3	TRBJ2-1	TRBD2	CAISEGGRAYNEQFF	TGTGCCATCAGTGAGGGCGGGAGGGCGTACAATGAGCAGTTCTTC
-	TRBV10-3	TRBJ2-4	TRBD1	CAIRAEQGRSGNIQYF	TGTGCCATCAGGGCGGAACAGGGGCGGTCGGGAAACATTCAGTACTTC
-	TRBV6-6	TRBJ2-7	-	CASMVPVPYEQYF	TGTGCCAGCATGGTTCCCGTCCCCTACGAGCAGTACTTC
-	TRBV5-6	TRBJ2-5	-	CASSLVGEGVLGTQYF	TGTGCCAGCAGCTTGGTTGGGGAGGGGGTTCTTGGGACCCAGTACTTC
few	TRBV27	TRBJ2-7	TRBD1	CASSWTGGNYEQYF	TGTGCCAGCAGCTGGACAGGGGGAAACTACGAGCAGTACTTC
-	TRBV18	TRBJ2-7	TRBD1	CASSPGQLYEQYF	TGTGCCAGCTCACCGGGACAGCTATACGAGCAGTACTTC
-	TRBV7-9	TRBJ2-5	-	CASSFRGRLEETQYF	TGTGCCAGCAGCTTCCGGGGCCGCTTGGAAGAGACCCAGTACTTC
-	TRBV7-8	TRBJ1-5	TRBD1	CASSPWTGVGNQPQHF	TGTGCCAGCAGCCCGTGGACAGGGGTAGGGAATCAGCCCCAGCATTTT
-	TRBV4-1	TRBJ1-2	TRBD1	CASSQDWQGTVYGYTF	TGCGCCAGCAGCCAAGATTGGCAGGGGACAGTCTATGGCTACACCTTC
-	TRBV7-2	TRBJ2-1	-	CASSLVLSGSYNEQFF	TGTGCCAGCAGCTTAGTGTTGTCAGGGTCCTACAATGAGCAGTTCTTC